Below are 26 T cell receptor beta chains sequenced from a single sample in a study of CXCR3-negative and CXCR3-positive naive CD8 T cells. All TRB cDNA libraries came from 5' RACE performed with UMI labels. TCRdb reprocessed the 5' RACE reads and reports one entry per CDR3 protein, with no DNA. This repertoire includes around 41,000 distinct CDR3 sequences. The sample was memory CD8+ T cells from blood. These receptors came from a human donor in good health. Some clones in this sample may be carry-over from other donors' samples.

The CDR3 is CASGSGGPYNEQFF. V is TRBV2 and J is TRBJ2-1; with no DNA, the TCRdb D assignment of TRBD2 cannot be verified. The germline CDR1 and CDR2 sequences are SNHLY and FYNNEI. CDR3 length: 14 amino acids.

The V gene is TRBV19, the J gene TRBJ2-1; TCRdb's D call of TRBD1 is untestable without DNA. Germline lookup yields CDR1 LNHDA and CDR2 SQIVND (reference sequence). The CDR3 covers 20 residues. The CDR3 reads CASSIDTTGTGKVSYNEQFF.

CDR3 residues: CASSSGLAGGHEQFF. This chain joins TRBV7-2 and TRBJ2-1; no DNA is available, so the TRBD2 call from TCRdb remains unchecked. The CDR3 length is 15 residues. Germline V gene lookup returns CDR1 SGHTA and CDR2 FQGNSA.

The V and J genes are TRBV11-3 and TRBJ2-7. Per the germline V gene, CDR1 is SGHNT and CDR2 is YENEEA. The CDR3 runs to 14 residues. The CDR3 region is CASSIGPDIYEQYF. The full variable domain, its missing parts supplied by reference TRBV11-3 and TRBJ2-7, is EAGVVQSPRYKIIEKKQPVAFWCNPISGHNTLYWYLQNLGQGPELLIRYENEEAVDDSQLPKDRFSAERLKGVDSTLKIQPAELGDSAVYLCASSIGPDIYEQYFGPGTRLTVT.

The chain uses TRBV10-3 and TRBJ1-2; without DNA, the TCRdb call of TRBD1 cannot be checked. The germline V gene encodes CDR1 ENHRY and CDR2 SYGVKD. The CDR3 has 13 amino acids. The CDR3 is CAIKDQGLEVYTF.

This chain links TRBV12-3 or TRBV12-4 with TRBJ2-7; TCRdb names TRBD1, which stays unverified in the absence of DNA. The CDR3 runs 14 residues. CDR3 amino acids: CASSFTGVVYEQYF.

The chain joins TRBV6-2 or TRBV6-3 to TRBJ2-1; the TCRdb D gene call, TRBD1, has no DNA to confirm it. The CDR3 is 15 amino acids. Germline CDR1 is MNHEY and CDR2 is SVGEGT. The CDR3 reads CASSQDRGQGSEQFF.

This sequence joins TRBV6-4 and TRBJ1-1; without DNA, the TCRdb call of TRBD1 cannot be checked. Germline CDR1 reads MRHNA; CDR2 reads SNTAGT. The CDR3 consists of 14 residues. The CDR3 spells CASSDSAGVTEAFF.

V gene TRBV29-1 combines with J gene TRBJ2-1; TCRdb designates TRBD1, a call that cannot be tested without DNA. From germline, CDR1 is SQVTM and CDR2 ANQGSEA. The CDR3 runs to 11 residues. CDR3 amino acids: CSVELGVEQFF.

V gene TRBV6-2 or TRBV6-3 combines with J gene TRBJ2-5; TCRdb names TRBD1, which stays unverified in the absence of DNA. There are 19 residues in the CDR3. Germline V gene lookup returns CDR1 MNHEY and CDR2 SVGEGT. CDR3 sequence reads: CASSYSSTSGGAPGETQYF.

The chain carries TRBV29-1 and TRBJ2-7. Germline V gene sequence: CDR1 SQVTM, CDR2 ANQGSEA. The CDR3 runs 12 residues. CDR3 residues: CSVRRPDYEQYF.

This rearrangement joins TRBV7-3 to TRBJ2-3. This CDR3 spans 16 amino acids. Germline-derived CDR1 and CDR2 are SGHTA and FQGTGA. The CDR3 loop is CASSLTWPLGTDTQYF.

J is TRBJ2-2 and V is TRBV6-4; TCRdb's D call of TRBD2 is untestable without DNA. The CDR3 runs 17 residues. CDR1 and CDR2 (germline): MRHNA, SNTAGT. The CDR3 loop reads CASSPLAGGPGTGELFF.

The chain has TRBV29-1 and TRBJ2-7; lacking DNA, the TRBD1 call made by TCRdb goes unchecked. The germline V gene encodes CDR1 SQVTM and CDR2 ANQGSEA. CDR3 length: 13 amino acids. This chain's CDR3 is CSVGGTGTYEQYF.

CDR3 amino acids: CSARESRGTHYEQYF. V is TRBV20-1 and J is TRBJ2-7; TCRdb calls TRBD1, which cannot be checked without DNA. The CDR3 runs to 15 residues. Germline CDR1 is DFQATT and CDR2 is SNEGSKA (reference sequence).

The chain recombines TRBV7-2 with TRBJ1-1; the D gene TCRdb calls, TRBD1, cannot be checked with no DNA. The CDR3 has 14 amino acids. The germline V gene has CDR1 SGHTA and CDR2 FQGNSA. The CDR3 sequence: CASTETGTNTEAFF.

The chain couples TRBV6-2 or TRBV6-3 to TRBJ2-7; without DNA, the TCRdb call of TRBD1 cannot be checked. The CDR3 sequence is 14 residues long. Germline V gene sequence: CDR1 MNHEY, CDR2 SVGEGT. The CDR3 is CASSFTGPLYEQYF.

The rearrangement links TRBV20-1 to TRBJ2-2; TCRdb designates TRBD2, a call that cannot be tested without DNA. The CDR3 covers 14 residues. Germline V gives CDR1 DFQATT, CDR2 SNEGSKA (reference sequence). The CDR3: CSAPSGRAVGELFF.

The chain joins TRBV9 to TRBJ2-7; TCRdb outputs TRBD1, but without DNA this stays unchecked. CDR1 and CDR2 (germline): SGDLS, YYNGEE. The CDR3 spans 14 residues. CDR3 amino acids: CASSVGDRPNEQYF.

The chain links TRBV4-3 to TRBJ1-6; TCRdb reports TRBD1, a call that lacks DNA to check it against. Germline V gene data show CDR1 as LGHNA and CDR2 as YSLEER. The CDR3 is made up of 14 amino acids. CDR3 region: CASSQTPAGSPLHF.

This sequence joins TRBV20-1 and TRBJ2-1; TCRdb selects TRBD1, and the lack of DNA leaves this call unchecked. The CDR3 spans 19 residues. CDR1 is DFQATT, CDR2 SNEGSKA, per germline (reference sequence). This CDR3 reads CSASGPGQDPLFAVNEQFF.

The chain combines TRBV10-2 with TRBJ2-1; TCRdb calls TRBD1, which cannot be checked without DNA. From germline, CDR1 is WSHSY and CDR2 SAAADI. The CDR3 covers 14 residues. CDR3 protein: CASTPGGVRNEQFF.

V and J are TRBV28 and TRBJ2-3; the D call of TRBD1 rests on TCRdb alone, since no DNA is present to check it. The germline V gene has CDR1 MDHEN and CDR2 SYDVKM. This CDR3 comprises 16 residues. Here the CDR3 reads CASSLRTGPSTDTQYF.

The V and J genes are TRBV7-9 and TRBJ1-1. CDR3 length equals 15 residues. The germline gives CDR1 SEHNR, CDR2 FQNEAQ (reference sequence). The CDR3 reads CASSLGALGSTEAFF.

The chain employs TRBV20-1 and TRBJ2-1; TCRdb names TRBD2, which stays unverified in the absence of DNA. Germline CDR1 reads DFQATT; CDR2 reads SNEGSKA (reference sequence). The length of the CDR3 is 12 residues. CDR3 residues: CSASHPLAEQFF.

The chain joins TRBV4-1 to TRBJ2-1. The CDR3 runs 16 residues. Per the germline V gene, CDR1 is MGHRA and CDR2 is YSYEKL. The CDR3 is CASSQDRTILHNEQFF.